This TCR beta chain is drawn from a study of blood T cell repertoires in COVID-19. Study-level information: Samples taken during acute and convalescent COVID-19 were collected in the United States, Italy and Spain. In each case, the material was cDNA or gDNA derived from T cells, B-cell-depleted T cells, or PBMCs.

In the source study's methods: Reference gene primer amplification yielded estimated nucleated cell counts. Clones were read by immunoSEQ multiplex PCR, and TCRdb kept only the in-frame ones, dropping some. Clone size and the V and J calls come from that table; the DNA yielded D and trimming. The table includes about 190,000 clones, more than 70% detected once. Only a few counts were recorded for this clone. CDR1 SGHRS and CDR2 YFSETQ come from the germline V gene. The CDR3 has 15 amino acids. The ends were cut back, 0 bases at V and 6 bases at J, with 15 bases in the middle. Sequenced: peripheral blood. This chain links TRBV5-1 with TRBJ1-2, with D perhaps TRBD1 (6 bases). This receptor was obtained from a woman older than 75 with active or convalescent COVID-19. As DNA, the CDR3 is TGCGCCAGCAGCTTGGTTGTCAGGGGCCCGGATGGCTACACCTTC. The encoded protein is CASSLVVRGPDGYTF.